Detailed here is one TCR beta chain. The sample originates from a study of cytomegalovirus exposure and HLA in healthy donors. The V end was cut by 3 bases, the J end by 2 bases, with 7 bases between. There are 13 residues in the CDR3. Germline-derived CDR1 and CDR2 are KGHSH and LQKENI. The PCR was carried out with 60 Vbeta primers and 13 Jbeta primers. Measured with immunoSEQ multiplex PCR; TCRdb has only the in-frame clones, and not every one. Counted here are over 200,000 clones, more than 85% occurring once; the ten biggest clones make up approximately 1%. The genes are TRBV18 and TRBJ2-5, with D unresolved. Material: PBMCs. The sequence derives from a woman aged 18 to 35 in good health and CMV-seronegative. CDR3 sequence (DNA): TGTGCCAGCTCACCCCGACTGCAAGAGACCCAGTACTTC. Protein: CASSPRLQETQYF.